The clone carrying this T cell receptor (beta chain) was detected only a few times. TCRdb independently ran MiXCR on the RT-PCR reads; one entry per CDR3 protein. The table has hundreds of thousands of distinct CDR3 sequences, less than 20% seen once; the top ten hold about a tenth. This record comes from a study of response to subunit inactivated influenza vaccine. V was trimmed by 5 bases and J by 3 bases, leaving 8 bases between them. This CDR3 comprises 11 residues. The germline gives CDR1 DFQATT, CDR2 SNEGSKA (reference sequence). The rearrangement uses TRBV20-1 and TRBJ2-7; possibly TRBD1 for D (5 bases). This sequence originates from a man between 45 and 60 years old who received an inactivated influenza vaccine. This specimen was PBMCs from blood, taken around 5 days after vaccination. CDR3 in amino acids: CSAYQGYEQYF. CDR3 bases: TGCAGTGCTTACCAGGGCTACGAGCAGTACTTC.